Here is one T cell receptor beta chain with its context. The target antigen is unknown. This record comes from a study of T cell responses to AZD1222 COVID-19 vaccine. Study conclusions and caveats: After two AZD1222 doses, spike-specific TCR breadth and depth rose versus day 0. In all cases, repertoires were sampled only after the peak T cell response. Spike-spanning, vaccine-associated CD4 TCRs were dominant at 160-218 and 743-854.

CDR3 size: 16 residues. V lost 0 bases to trimming and J lost 4 bases; unmatched junction nucleotides: 5. The germline V gene has CDR1 SGHNT and CDR2 YYREEE (reference sequence). Second-dose groups at about 4 or about 12 weeks were pooled. Libraries were prepared by immunoSEQ multiplex PCR; TCRdb keeps only in-frame clonotypes and omits some of them. This sample has roughly 160,000 clones, with around 90% found just once. V gene TRBV5-4 combines with J gene TRBJ1-1; TRBD1 aligns across 11 bases. The clonotype was recovered from an adult who received the AZD1222 COVID-19 vaccine. Sequenced here: peripheral blood, sampled 28 days after the second AZD1222 dose. The CDR3 region has the DNA TGTGCCAGCAGCTTGGGGACAGGGGGCGCTGGCACTGAAGCTTTCTTT. It specifies CASSLGTGGAGTEAFF.